Described below is a single T cell receptor beta chain sequence and its context. In the original workflow: Estimated nucleated cell counts came from reference gene primer amplification. Clones were sequenced by immunoSEQ multiplex PCR, and TCRdb holds only the in-frame ones, with some missing. V and J calls and clone size follow that table, whereas D and trimming were derived from the DNA. The sample lists around 25,000 clones, 85% to 90% occurring once. This record comes from a study of blood T cell repertoires in COVID-19. The overall study: Researchers got acute and convalescent COVID-19 samples from the United States, Italy and Spain. In each case, the material was cDNA or gDNA derived from T cells, B-cell-depleted T cells, or PBMCs.

From germline, CDR1 is SNHLY and CDR2 FYNNEI. The CDR3 has 14 amino acids. The V and J ends lost 3 bases and 5 bases, in that order; junction bases with no gene match: 4. This rearrangement joins TRBV2 to TRBJ2-5, with 9 bases matching TRBD1. This TCR derives from an elderly woman with acute or convalescent COVID-19. The specimen sequenced was peripheral blood. The CDR3 spells CASSDDRGRETQYF. For the CDR3, the DNA is TGTGCCAGCAGTGATGACAGGGGGAGGGAGACCCAGTACTTC.